Listed below are T cell receptor beta chains from one sample, sequenced in a study of PD-L1 blockade in urothelial cancer. Clones were read by immunoSEQ multiplex PCR, and TCRdb kept only the in-frame ones, dropping some. The repertoire holds about 50,000 clones, with around 90% as singletons. The sample consisted of PBMCs, taken around atezolizumab (anti-PD-L1) treatment. The origin of the receptors is a man aged 55 to 70 with urothelial cancer. Each CDR3 is given with its conserved first and last residue. Size is omitted from some rows. Given values are once, few, many or a class for expanded clones.

clone size	V gene	J gene	CDR3 protein
few	TRBV28	TRBJ1-2	CASSLLQTSNYGYTF
NA	TRBV4-2	TRBJ2-1	CASSLAAGGDYNEQFF
few	TRBV13	TRBJ2-3	CASSTPALLSTDTQYF
NA	TRBV5-1	TRBJ2-5	CASSLVVGSGGLQETQYF
NA	TRBV6-5	TRBJ2-7	CAQNRAYEQYF
NA	TRBV28	TRBJ2-7	CASSSAGTGGREQYF
NA	TRBV7-2	TRBJ2-1	CASSSRHLVYNEQFF
once	TRBV5-1	TRBJ1-2	CASSEWDRGSNYGYTF
NA	TRBV4-2	TRBJ1-1	CASSQVEGGLSAFF
NA	TRBV5-1	TRBJ2-3	CASSLVAGSDTQYF
NA	TRBV5-6	TRBJ1-1	CASSLNPVNTEAFF
NA	TRBV10-1	TRBJ2-5	CASSEGLAGEQETQYF
NA	TRBV7-9	TRBJ1-1	CASSPSGPEAFF
NA	TRBV6-5	TRBJ1-1	CASSPQGRNTEAFF
once	TRBV7-2	TRBJ2-4	CASSLAPGTEAKNIQYF
NA	TRBV6-1	TRBJ2-7	CASSDDGTPRPYEQYF
NA	TRBV19	TRBJ1-1	CASNDRPSEAFF
NA	TRBV7-2	TRBJ2-3	CASSLSPTRADTQYF
NA	TRBV5-6	TRBJ1-2	CASSPGTGPFAF
NA	TRBV5-6	TRBJ2-3	CASSLHPTKLAGPPGTQYF
NA	TRBV4-3	TRBJ2-1	CASSQDTSGDNNEQFF
NA	TRBV11-3	TRBJ2-3	CASSPREGLAGGSTDTQYF
NA	TRBV28	TRBJ2-7	CASRGLFYEQYF
NA	TRBV19	TRBJ2-5	CASSIGWHLQETQYF
NA	TRBV4-1	TRBJ2-7	CASSQEPVSYEQYF
NA	TRBV6-6	TRBJ2-7	CASSYPDRVYEQYF